The 27 T cell receptor beta chains below were found in one sample sequenced in a study of blood T cell repertoires in COVID-19. Repertoires were generated with immunoSEQ multiplex PCR, while TCRdb's copy carries only in-frame clones and drops some. The table shows about 26,000 clones, with about 94% occurring only once. Sequenced: peripheral blood. These TCRs come from a human donor with active COVID-19. The donor label of this sample is uncertain.

DNA for the CDR3: TGTGCCAGCAGCATAGTAGCGGGTGGGGAGACCCAGTACTTC. The encoded protein is CASSIVAGGETQYF. This chain connects TRBV5-8 to TRBJ2-5; 7 bases map to TRBD2. The CDR3 extends over 14 amino acids. In germline, CDR1 is SGHTS, CDR2 YDEGEE. Trimming cost V 4 bases and J 5 bases; bases outside gene matches: 8.

The chain links TRBV9 to TRBJ2-1, with TRBD2 matching over 8 bases. This CDR3 is 15 amino acids long. V lost 0 bases to trimming and J lost 4 bases; unmatched junction nucleotides: 3. From germline, CDR1 is SGDLS and CDR2 YYNGEE. CDR3 sequence (DNA): TGTGCCAGCAGCGTAGGAATAGCGGGGTACAATGAGCAGTTCTTC. Its translation is CASSVGIAGYNEQFF.

The chain recombines TRBV9 with TRBJ1-6; TRBD1 aligns across 7 bases. In germline, CDR1 is SGDLS, CDR2 YYNGEE. V shed 4 bases and J 5 bases; nucleotides not matched to a gene: 6. The length of the CDR3 is 15 residues. The CDR3 bases are TGTGCCAGCAGCCCCAAGGGGGCGAATAATTCACCCCTCCACTTT. Its protein is CASSPKGANNSPLHF. Filled out from reference TRBV9 and TRBJ1-6, the complete variable domain reads DSGVTQTPKHLITATGQRVTLRCSPRSGDLSVYWYQQSLDQGLQFLIQYYNGEERAKGNILERFSAQQFPDLHSELNLSSLELGDSALYFCASSPKGANNSPLHFGNGTRLTVT.

The rearrangement links TRBV9 to TRBJ1-2, with TRBD1 matching over 8 bases. V dropped 0 bases and J dropped 4; count of bases not matched to a gene: 2. Germline values: CDR1 SGDLS, CDR2 YYNGEE. The length of the CDR3 is 14 residues. The CDR3 DNA reads as TGTGCCAGCAGCGTAGGGACAGGGAGCTATGGCTACACCTTC. This gives the protein CASSVGTGSYGYTF.

The chain joins TRBV18 to TRBJ2-7, with TRBD1 identical over 8 bases. CDR3 length equals 15 residues. V lost 1 base to trimming and J lost 0 bases; unmatched junction nucleotides: 2. Per the germline V gene, CDR1 is KGHSH and CDR2 is LQKENI. CDR3 sequence (DNA): TGTGCCAGCTCACCACGGACAGGGAGCTCCTACGAGCAGTACTTC. The encoded protein is CASSPRTGSSYEQYF.

The rearrangement joins TRBV5-1 to TRBJ2-2; 10 bases agree with TRBD2. V shed 7 bases and J 6 bases; nucleotides not matched to a gene: 6. Germline V gene data show CDR1 as SGHRS and CDR2 as YFSETQ. This CDR3 is built from 14 residues. CDR3 in amino acids: CASLSLAGAGELFF. DNA of the CDR3: TGCGCCAGCCTGTCCCTAGCGGGAGCCGGGGAGCTGTTTTTT.

J is TRBJ2-2 and V is TRBV10-1; D remains ambiguous. The CDR3 is 14 residues long. Trimming took off 8 bases at V and 0 bases at J, with 10 bases between the two ends. Germline values: CDR1 WNHNN, CDR2 SYGVQD (reference sequence). Here the CDR3 reads CASRTFANTGELFF. The CDR3 region has the DNA TGCGCCAGCCGTACATTCGCGAACACCGGGGAGCTGTTTTTT.

The rearrangement joins TRBV27 to TRBJ1-5; tentatively, D is TRBD1 (5 bases). Germline assignment: CDR1 MNHEY and CDR2 SMNVEV (reference sequence). V was clipped by 2 bases and J by 0 bases, with 11 bases between them. The CDR3 consists of 16 residues. The CDR3 nucleotides read TGTGCCAGCAGTTTACCCCCTACAGGTAGCAATCAGCCCCAGCATTTT. It encodes CASSLPPTGSNQPQHF.

The chain carries TRBV3-1 (or the pseudogene TRBV3-2) and TRBJ2-7; D gene uncertain. CDR1 and CDR2 from the germline V gene are LGHDT and YNNKEL (reference sequence). The CDR3 is 13 residues long. The V end was cut by 0 bases, the J end by 6 bases, with 9 bases between. CDR3 in amino acids: CASSQDLGLEQYF. The CDR3 region has the DNA TGTGCCAGCAGCCAAGATCTAGGTCTCGAGCAGTACTTC.

V gene TRBV18 combines with J gene TRBJ2-1, with 7 bases aligning to TRBD2. CDR1 is KGHSH, CDR2 LQKENI, per germline. CDR3 length equals 16 residues. V shed 1 base and J 1 base; nucleotides not matched to a gene: 4. This CDR3 is CASSPLGEGSYNEQFF. CDR3 bases: TGTGCCAGCTCACCACTAGGGGAGGGTTCCTACAATGAGCAGTTCTTC.

V gene TRBV23-1 combines with J gene TRBJ2-3; TRBD1 agrees at 7 bases. TRBV23-1 is annotated as an ORF whose role is uncertain. V shed 4 bases, J shed 4 bases, and the junction held 11 bases outside the gene matches. The CDR3 covers 16 residues. CDR3 coding DNA: TGCGCCAGCAGTCGCCTTCGACAGGGCCAGCCAGATACGCAGTATTTT. As protein: CASSRLRQGQPDTQYF.

As DNA, the CDR3 is TGCGCCAGCAGTGAGAACTCGGCCGGGGAAGCTTTCTTT. The encoded protein is CASSENSAGEAFF. The gene calls are TRBV10-1 and TRBJ1-1; D is ambiguous. Germline lookup yields CDR1 WNHNN and CDR2 SYGVQD (reference sequence). The CDR3 extends over 13 amino acids. Trimming removed 2 bases at V and 8 bases at J, with 12 bases between.

The rearrangement links TRBV5-5 to TRBJ1-2; D is unclear. V lost 0 bases and J 7 bases, leaving 13 bases between the germline ends. The germline gives CDR1 SGHKS, CDR2 YYEKEE (reference sequence). The CDR3 length is 14 residues. CDR3 residues: CASSLDGGPGGYTF. CDR3 coding DNA: TGTGCCAGCAGCTTGGACGGAGGCCCCGGTGGCTACACCTTC. Full variable domain (outside the CDR3, taken from reference TRBV5-5 and TRBJ1-2): DAGVTQSPTHLIKTRGQQVTLRCSPISGHKSVSWYQQVLGQGPQFIFQYYEKEERGRGNFPDRFSARQFPNYSSELNVNALLLGDSALYLCASSLDGGPGGYTFGSGTRLTVV.

This chain connects TRBV11-2 to TRBJ2-2, with 11 bases lining up with TRBD1. The CDR3 spans 19 residues. V lost 1 base and J lost 3; bases outside the gene matches: 10. Germline CDR1 is SGHAT and CDR2 is FQNNGV. The CDR3 sequence is CASSLGGTRTGGYTGELFF. The CDR3 bases are TGTGCCAGCAGCTTAGGAGGGACCCGGACAGGGGGCTACACCGGGGAGCTGTTTTTT. Complete variable domain (other parts from reference TRBV11-2 and TRBJ2-2): EAGVAQSPRYKIIEKRQSVAFWCNPISGHATLYWYQQILGQGPKLLIQFQNNGVVDDSQLPKDRFSAERLKGVDSTLKIQPAKLEDSAVYLCASSLGGTRTGGYTGELFFGEGSRLTVL.

This chain connects TRBV4-1 to TRBJ2-3; maybe TRBD2 (6 bases). Germline V lookup: CDR1 MGHRA, CDR2 YSYEKL. Trimming cost V 4 bases and J 0 bases, with 14 bases left between them. CDR3 length equals 16 residues. The chain's CDR3 is CASSPSSGLSTDTQYF. DNA of the CDR3: TGCGCCAGCAGCCCTTCGAGCGGGCTTAGCACAGATACGCAGTATTTT.

CDR3 sequence reads: CASSVGTHGYEQYF. CDR3 nucleotide sequence: TGTGCCAGTAGTGTGGGGACACATGGCTACGAGCAGTACTTC. The chain combines TRBV19 with TRBJ2-7; D is possibly TRBD1 (6 bases). CDR3 length equals 14 residues. Germline CDR1 is LNHDA and CDR2 is SQIVND (reference sequence). V shed 5 bases and J shed 3 bases, with 14 bases lying between them. Variable domain in full (rest from reference TRBV19 and TRBJ2-7): DGGITQSPKYLFRKEGQNVTLSCEQNLNHDAMYWYRQDPGQGLRLIYYSQIVNDFQKGDIAEGYSVSREKKESFPLTVTSAQKNPTAFYLCASSVGTHGYEQYFGPGTRLTVT.

On this clone: Additional DNA sequences in this sample encode the identical CDR3. The CDR3 spells CASSILGAANTGELFF. CDR3 DNA: TGTGCCAGTAGTATCCTGGGGGCCGCGAACACCGGGGAGCTGTTTTTT. The chain couples TRBV19 to TRBJ2-2, with D perhaps matching TRBD1 (6 bases). The germline V and J ends were trimmed by 3 bases and 0 bases, with 11 bases remaining between them. Looked up from germline, CDR1 is LNHDA and CDR2 is SQIVND (reference sequence). The CDR3 has 16 residues.

V is TRBV29-1 and J is TRBJ2-1; 8 positions match TRBD1. V trimming: 2 bases; J trimming: 4 bases; junction bases outside the gene matches: 4. The CDR3 is 14 residues long. Germline V gives CDR1 SQVTM, CDR2 ANQGSEA. CDR3 nucleotides: TGCAGCGTTGAACAGGGGGCGGGATACAATGAGCAGTTCTTC. Its protein is CSVEQGAGYNEQFF.

The chain carries TRBV6-4 and TRBJ2-7; 9 bases are a match to TRBD1. The V gene's germline CDR1 is MRHNA and CDR2 SNTAGT. This CDR3 contains 15 residues. Unmatched junction bases numbered 8, after V lost 3 bases and J lost 5 bases. CDR3 protein: CASSDWDRENDEQYF. CDR3 nucleotides: TGTGCCAGCAGTGATTGGGACAGGGAGAACGACGAGCAGTACTTC.

The CDR3 region has the DNA TGCGCCAGCAGCGGAAGGAACAGGGGTTCACAATCTACCTACTATGGCTACACCTTC. This gives the protein CASSGRNRGSQSTYYGYTF. The chain carries TRBV5-1 and TRBJ1-2, with 7 nucleotides matching TRBD1. Per the germline V gene, CDR1 is SGHRS and CDR2 is YFSETQ. The CDR3 contains 19 residues. V lost 4 bases, J lost 3 bases, and 21 bases stayed unmatched.

The rearrangement links TRBV2 to TRBJ2-4; 12 bases fit TRBD2. V shed 3 bases and J 0 bases; nucleotides not matched to a gene: 6. CDR1 is SNHLY and CDR2 is FYNNEI in the germline V gene. This CDR3 region has 18 residues. The CDR3 bases are TGTGCCAGCAGTGATATGCTAGCGGGGGGGATAGCCAAAAACATTCAGTACTTC. The encoded protein is CASSDMLAGGIAKNIQYF.

The J gene is TRBJ2-3, the V gene TRBV28; D gene ambiguous. Germline V gene data show CDR1 as MDHEN and CDR2 as SYDVKM. V was shortened by 8 bases and J by 6 bases, with 9 bases between the two germline ends. CDR3 length: 11 amino acids. CDR3 nucleotides: TGTGCCAGCGAGTCGAGGGATACGCAGTATTTT. Protein product: CASESRDTQYF.

The rearrangement joins TRBV9 to TRBJ1-2; a weak D match, TRBD1 (5 bases). The CDR3 spans 15 residues. CDR1 and CDR2 from the germline V gene are SGDLS and YYNGEE. V was pared by 4 bases and J by 4 bases, with 17 bases between. The CDR3 sequence: CASSRGLQSSYGYTF. The CDR3 DNA reads TGTGCCAGCAGCAGGGGACTCCAAAGCTCCTATGGCTACACCTTC.

The chain has TRBV18 and TRBJ1-5, with no clear D. Deletions cut 3 bases from V and 2 bases from J, with 5 bases between. The CDR3 is 13 amino acids. Germline V gives CDR1 KGHSH, CDR2 LQKENI. The CDR3 DNA is TGTGCCAGCTCACCGGAGGGCAATCAGCCCCAGCATTTT. Protein sequence: CASSPEGNQPQHF.

This chain uses TRBV11-2 with TRBJ1-1; tentative D call: TRBD1 (5 bases). The ends were cut back, 4 bases at V and 5 bases at J, with 20 bases in the middle. Germline V lookup: CDR1 SGHAT, CDR2 FQNNGV. CDR3 size: 16 residues. The CDR3 DNA reads TGTGCCAGCAGCTCCGGTACAGGACGGCTGGAGACTGAAGCTTTCTTT. Translating it yields CASSSGTGRLETEAFF.

The rearrangement uses TRBV11-2 and TRBJ2-3; D is possibly TRBD1 (5 bases). This CDR3 is 14 amino acids long. Germline V gene sequence: CDR1 SGHAT, CDR2 FQNNGV. Trimming pared 0 bases from V and 4 bases from J, leaving 8 bases between. CDR3 protein: CASSLDRVPDTQYF. The DNA of the CDR3 is TGTGCCAGCAGCTTAGACAGGGTCCCAGATACGCAGTATTTT.

This clone was recorded once. The chain links TRBV4-2 to TRBJ2-5; TRBD2 aligns across 10 bases. Germline loops: CDR1 LGHNA, CDR2 YNFKEQ. Trimming at V came to 2 bases and at J to 7 bases, leaving 4 bases not matched to a gene. This CDR3 has 14 residues. CDR3 region: CASSQQRGGPTQYF. Written as DNA, the CDR3 is TGTGCCAGCAGCCAACAGCGGGGGGGCCCGACCCAGTACTTC.